These 15 T cell receptor beta chains were all obtained from the same sample, sequenced in a study of OX40 agonist ivuxolimab in advanced cancers. Here immunoSEQ multiplex PCR was the method, and the copy in TCRdb shows in-frame clones only, minus some. Among around 66,000 clones listed, 80% to 90% were seen once. Sequencing was performed on CD4+ or CD8+ T cells sorted from blood, taken in a trial of the OX40 agonist ivuxolimab. The receptor set was obtained from an adult with an advanced solid tumor such as melanoma, head and neck, liver or kidney cancer.

The chain is built from TRBV5-1 and TRBJ2-5, with D possibly being TRBD1 or TRBD2 (6 bases each). This CDR3 is 14 amino acids long. The germline CDR1 and CDR2 sequences are SGHRS and YFSETQ. V gave up 4 bases and J gave up 2 bases, with 12 bases separating them. This CDR3 reads CASSPGGTQETQYF. In nucleotides, the CDR3 is TGCGCCAGCAGCCCCGGGGGCACACAAGAGACCCAGTACTTC.

The V call is TRBV5-1, the J call TRBJ2-1; D is unclear. CDR1 is SGHRS and CDR2 is YFSETQ in the germline V gene. V lost 0 bases and J 12 bases, leaving 13 bases between the germline ends. The length of the CDR3 is 13 residues. The DNA of the CDR3 is TGCGCCAGCAGCTTGGAAATAGATTTGGGGCAGTTCTTC. It translates to CASSLEIDLGQFF.

V is TRBV5-6 and J is TRBJ1-2; TRBD1 is a possible D gene (6 bases). The CDR3 sequence is 14 residues long. The germline gives CDR1 SGHDT, CDR2 YYEEEE. V shed 2 bases and J shed 4 bases, with 12 bases lying between them. CDR3 sequence (DNA): TGTGCCAGCAGCTTAACAGGGTTCGGCTATGGCTACACCTTC. Its translation is CASSLTGFGYGYTF.

The chain couples TRBV5-6 to TRBJ1-2, with TRBD1 matching over 12 bases. CDR1 is SGHDT and CDR2 is YYEEEE in the germline V gene. The CDR3 contains 15 residues. J lost 6 bases, V lost 5 bases, and 8 bases had no gene match. The chain's CDR3 is CASRFGTGGANGYTF. CDR3 in DNA: TGTGCCAGCAGGTTCGGGACAGGGGGCGCGAATGGCTACACCTTC.

The V call is TRBV6-5, the J call TRBJ2-7; 8 bases align to TRBD2. The CDR3 consists of 15 residues. V dropped 4 bases and J dropped 3; count of bases not matched to a gene: 8. Germline assignment: CDR1 MNHEY and CDR2 SVGAGI. CDR3 nucleotide sequence: TGTGCCAGCAGTTTCGGACTAGCTATTTACTACGAGCAGTACTTC. Translated, it gives CASSFGLAIYYEQYF.

The rearrangement uses TRBV28 and TRBJ2-7; 8 bases align to TRBD1. Unmatched junction bases numbered 7, after V lost 8 bases and J lost 4 bases. The CDR3 has 13 residues. Germline CDR1 is MDHEN and CDR2 is SYDVKM. CDR3 in amino acids: CASLPGQGYEQYF. CDR3 in DNA: TGTGCCAGCCTCCCCGGACAGGGTTACGAGCAGTACTTC.

This CDR3 reads CASSPEVAPGDTQYF. As DNA, the CDR3 is TGTGCCAGCTCACCAGAGGTAGCACCGGGAGATACGCAGTATTTT. The V gene is TRBV18, the J gene TRBJ2-3; no definite D call. The CDR3 has 15 residues. Between the trimmed V and J ends, which lost 2 bases and 5 bases, there was a span of 14 bases. CDR1 is KGHSH and CDR2 is LQKENI in the germline V gene.

This clone was counted a few times. The rearrangement joins TRBV18 to TRBJ2-7; 7 bases map to TRBD1. The V gene's germline CDR1 is KGHSH and CDR2 LQKENI. V lost 1 base, J lost 4 bases, and 1 base stayed unmatched. The CDR3 extends over 13 amino acids. The CDR3 here is CASSPRRGYEQYF. CDR3 nucleotide sequence: TGTGCCAGCTCACCACGCAGGGGGTACGAGCAGTACTTC.

This chain links TRBV2 with TRBJ2-5, with D unresolved. The J call may be in error: the DNA end matches TRBJ2-7 better. The CDR3 is made up of 12 amino acids. CDR1 and CDR2 from the germline V gene are SNHLY and FYNNEI. In nucleotides, the CDR3 is TGTGCCAGCAACGGCCGAACCTACGAGCAGTACTTC. It is translated as CASNGRTYEQYF.

This chain uses TRBV4-1 with TRBJ1-3; 8 nucleotides match TRBD1. The germline V gene encodes CDR1 MGHRA and CDR2 YSYEKL. CDR3 length: 16 amino acids. J was trimmed by 6 bases and V by 1 base; bases with no gene match: 8. CDR3 amino acids: CASSQGGTGYLNTIYF. The CDR3 coding sequence is TGCGCCAGCAGCCAAGGGGGGACAGGCTACTTAAACACCATATATTTT.

V usage is TRBV6-5 and J usage is TRBJ1-2; 10 bases fit TRBD1. Germline CDR1 reads MNHEY; CDR2 reads SVGAGI. This CDR3 has 13 amino acids. Trimming at V came to 2 bases and at J to 7 bases, leaving 1 base not matched to a gene. CDR3 sequence: CASSYGDRGGYTF. For the CDR3, the DNA is TGTGCCAGCAGTTACGGGGACAGGGGTGGCTACACCTTC.

The chain uses TRBV4-2 and TRBJ1-4; the D gene is possibly TRBD1 (5 bases). This CDR3 spans 16 amino acids. CDR1 is LGHNA and CDR2 is YNFKEQ in the germline V gene. The V end lost 4 bases, the J end lost 0 bases, and 12 bases lay between the germline ends. Here the CDR3 reads CASSPRQSTTNEKLFF. The CDR3 DNA reads as TGTGCCAGCAGCCCTAGACAGTCAACAACTAATGAAAAACTGTTTTTT.

The chain uses TRBV7-8 and TRBJ2-5; D is uncertain. The length of the CDR3 is 11 residues. Germline-derived CDR1 and CDR2 are SGHVS and FQNEAQ. Trimming left V 3 bases short and J 2 bases short, with 1 base between. The CDR3 sequence is CASSFQETQYF. The CDR3 coding sequence is TGTGCCAGCAGCTTTCAAGAGACCCAGTACTTC.

This chain joins TRBV7-3 and TRBJ2-5; 9 positions match TRBD2. Germline V gene sequence: CDR1 SGHTA, CDR2 FQGTGA. Trimming removed 0 bases from V and 5 bases from J; junction bases left unmatched: 4. This CDR3 region has 15 residues. CDR3 sequence: CASSLTSGGGETQYF. The CDR3 DNA is TGTGCCAGCAGCTTAACTAGCGGGGGAGGGGAGACCCAGTACTTC.

The J gene is TRBJ2-2, the V gene TRBV21-1; the table's D call, TRBD2, was not checked against the DNA. TRBV21-1 is a listed pseudogene. The CDR3 has 14 amino acids. Here the CDR3 reads CASSKRGNTGELFF. CDR3 nucleotides: TGTGCCAGCAGCAAAAGAGGTAACACCGGGGAGCTGTTTTTT.